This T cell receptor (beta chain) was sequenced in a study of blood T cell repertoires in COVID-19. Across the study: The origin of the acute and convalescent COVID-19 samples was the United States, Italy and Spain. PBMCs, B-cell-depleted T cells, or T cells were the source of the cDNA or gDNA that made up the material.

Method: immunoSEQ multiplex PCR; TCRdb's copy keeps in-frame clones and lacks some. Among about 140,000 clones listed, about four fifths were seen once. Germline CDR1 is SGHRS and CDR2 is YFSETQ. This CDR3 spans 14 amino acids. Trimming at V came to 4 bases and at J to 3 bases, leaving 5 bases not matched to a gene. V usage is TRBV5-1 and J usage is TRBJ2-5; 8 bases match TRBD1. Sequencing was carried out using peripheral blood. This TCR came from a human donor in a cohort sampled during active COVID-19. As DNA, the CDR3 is TGCGCCAGCAGCCCCGGGACAGGCAAAGAGACCCAGTACTTC. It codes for CASSPGTGKETQYF.